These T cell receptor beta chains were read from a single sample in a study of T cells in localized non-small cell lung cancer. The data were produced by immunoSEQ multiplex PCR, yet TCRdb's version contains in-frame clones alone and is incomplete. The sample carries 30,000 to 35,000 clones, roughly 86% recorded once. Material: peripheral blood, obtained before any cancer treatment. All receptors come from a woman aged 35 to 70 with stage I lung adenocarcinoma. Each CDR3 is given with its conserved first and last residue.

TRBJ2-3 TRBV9 CASSPGGTDTQYF
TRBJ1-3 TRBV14 CASSQILGNTIYF
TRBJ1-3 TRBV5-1 CASSPLQPSGNTIYF
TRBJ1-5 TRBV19 CASSMGGLQPQHF
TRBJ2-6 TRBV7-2 CASSLKGQGGSGANVLTF
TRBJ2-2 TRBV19 CASDRDTGELFF
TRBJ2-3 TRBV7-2 CASSLAGSWRLARGTDTQYF
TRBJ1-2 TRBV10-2 CASSPGQGGYGYTF
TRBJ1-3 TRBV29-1 CSVEDGGGGNTIYF
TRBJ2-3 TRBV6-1 CASSRLAGGPDTQYF
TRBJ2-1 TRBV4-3 CASSQGGDQGQFF
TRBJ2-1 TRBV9 CASSVPQGAYNEQFF
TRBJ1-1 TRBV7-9 CASSSYQDREEAFF
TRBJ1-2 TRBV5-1 CASNQGGGHYTF
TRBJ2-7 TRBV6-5 CASSSMGGAAQYF
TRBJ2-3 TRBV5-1 CASSLRSSGEMGDTQYF
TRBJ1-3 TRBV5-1 CASSLDGSPGNTIYF
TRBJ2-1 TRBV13 CASSLYRALARHNEQFF
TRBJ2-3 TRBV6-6 CASSFSGGEDTQYF
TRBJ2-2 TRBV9 CASSVGSSRGKSTGELFF
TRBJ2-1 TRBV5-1 CASSFLGQGSYNEQFF
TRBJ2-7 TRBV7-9 CASSGLNEQYF
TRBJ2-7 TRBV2 CASSEAQVSYEQYF
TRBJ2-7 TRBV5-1 CASSSTTGEDEQYF
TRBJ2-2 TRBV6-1 CASSPGSYNTGELFF
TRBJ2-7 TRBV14 CASSRSSGYEQYF
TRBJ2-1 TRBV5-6 CASSLALWGPYNEQFF
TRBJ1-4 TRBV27 CASSWEGTNEKLFF
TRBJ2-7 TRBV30 CAWSVGGKGHEQYF
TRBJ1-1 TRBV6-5 CASSYTESFSSEAFF